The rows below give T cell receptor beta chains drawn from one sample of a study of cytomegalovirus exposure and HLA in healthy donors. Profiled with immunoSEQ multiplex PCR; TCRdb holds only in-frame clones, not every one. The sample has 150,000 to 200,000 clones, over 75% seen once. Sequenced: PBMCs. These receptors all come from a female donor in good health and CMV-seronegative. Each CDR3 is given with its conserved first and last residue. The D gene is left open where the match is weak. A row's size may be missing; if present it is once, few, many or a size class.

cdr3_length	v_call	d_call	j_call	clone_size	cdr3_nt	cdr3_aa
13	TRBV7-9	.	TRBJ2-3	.	TGTGCCAGCAGCTTAGTTAGCGCAGATACGCAGTATTTT	CASSLVSADTQYF
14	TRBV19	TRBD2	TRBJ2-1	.	TGTGCCAGTAACCCCCAGCGGGAGGGCTATGAGCAGTTCTTC	CASNPQREGYEQFF
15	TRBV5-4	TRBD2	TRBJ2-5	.	TGTGCCAGCAGCCCCCTAGCGGGGGCGAAAGAGACCCAGTACTTC	CASSPLAGAKETQYF
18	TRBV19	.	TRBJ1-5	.	TGTGCCAGTAGTATAGATGCGTGGGGGGAGGTTAGCAATCAGCCCCAGCATTTT	CASSIDAWGEVSNQPQHF
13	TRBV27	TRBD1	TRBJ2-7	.	TGTGCCAGCAGCCGGGACAGGCCCTACGAGCAGTACTTC	CASSRDRPYEQYF
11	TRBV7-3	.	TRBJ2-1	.	TGTGCCAGCAGTCCCGGAGGCGAGCAGTTCTTC	CASSPGGEQFF
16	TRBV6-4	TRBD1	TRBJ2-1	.	TGTGCCAGCAGTGACTGGGGTGGGACAGACTACAATGAGCAGTTCTTC	CASSDWGGTDYNEQFF
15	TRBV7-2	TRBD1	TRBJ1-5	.	TGTGCCAGCAGCCCCCAGGGGACAGTAAATCAGCCCCAGCATTTT	CASSPQGTVNQPQHF
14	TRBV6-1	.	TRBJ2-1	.	TGTGCCAGCAGTCACTTAAGCTCCTACAATGAGCAGTTCTTC	CASSHLSSYNEQFF
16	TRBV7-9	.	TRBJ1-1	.	TGTGCCAGCAGCTTAGACAGGAACTCCATGAACACTGAAGCTTTCTTT	CASSLDRNSMNTEAFF
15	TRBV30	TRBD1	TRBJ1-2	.	TGTGCCTGGAGTGGCGACAGGGGGCGCGACTATGGCTACACCTTC	CAWSGDRGRDYGYTF
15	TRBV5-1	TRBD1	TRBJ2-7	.	TGCGCCAGCAGCTCGGGCCCTGGGACAGGGGAAGAGCAGTACTTC	CASSSGPGTGEEQYF
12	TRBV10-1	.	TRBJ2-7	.	TGCGCCAGCAGCCCCGGGGGAGCCGCGCAGTACTTC	CASSPGGAAQYF
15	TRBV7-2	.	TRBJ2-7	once	TGTGCCAGCAGCTTTGGCGGCCCTGAGGCCTACGAGCAGTACTTC	CASSFGGPEAYEQYF
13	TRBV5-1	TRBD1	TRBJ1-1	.	TGCGCCAGCAGCTTTTCAACAGGGGGCGAAGCTTTCTTT	CASSFSTGGEAFF
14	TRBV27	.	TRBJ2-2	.	TGTGCCAGCAGTCCACAAGTAAACACCGGGGAGCTGTTTTTT	CASSPQVNTGELFF